Below are 22 T cell receptor beta chains sequenced from a single sample in a study of T cells expressing NK-cell markers. From the 5' RACE reads, TCRdb lists one entry per CDR3 protein and no DNA. This table lists 300,000 to 450,000 distinct CDR3 sequences. Sequencing was carried out using blood T cells: a sorted CD56 or NKG2C T cell subset, CD4+ or CD8+ T cells, or bulk PBMC T cells (not recorded which). The receptors stem from a man between 18 and 69 years old in good health.

J is TRBJ2-5 and V is TRBV20-1; the TRBD1 assignment by TCRdb is unverifiable without DNA. Germline V lookup: CDR1 DFQATT, CDR2 SNEGSKA (reference sequence). The CDR3 runs 13 residues. The CDR3 here is CSASRDVQETQYF.

CDR3 residues: CASSRYSGYNEQFF. This rearrangement joins TRBV11-2 to TRBJ2-1; TCRdb selects TRBD2, and the lack of DNA leaves this call unchecked. The length of the CDR3 is 14 residues. CDR1 is SGHAT and CDR2 is FQNNGV in the germline V gene.

The chain employs TRBV20-1 and TRBJ1-1. This CDR3 is 12 amino acids long. From germline, CDR1 is DFQATT and CDR2 SNEGSKA (reference sequence). This chain's CDR3 is CSASPPGGVAFF.

The gene calls are TRBV6-1 and TRBJ1-2; the D gene TCRdb calls, TRBD1, cannot be checked with no DNA. Germline V gives CDR1 MNHNS, CDR2 SASEGT. CDR3 length: 14 residues. The CDR3 sequence: CASRNRGGAYGYTF.

The J gene is TRBJ1-4, the V gene TRBV11-2; there is no DNA to check the TCRdb D call of TRBD1. In germline, CDR1 is SGHAT, CDR2 FQNNGV. The CDR3 runs 16 residues. The CDR3 region is CASSLYGGQGGEKLFF.

This chain links TRBV10-3 with TRBJ2-3; TCRdb names TRBD2, which stays unverified in the absence of DNA. Germline V gene lookup returns CDR1 ENHRY and CDR2 SYGVKD. The CDR3 consists of 14 residues. CDR3 residues: CAGSGGSGTDTQYF.

The V and J genes are TRBV6-1 and TRBJ2-7; TCRdb lists TRBD2, though no DNA is available to test this call. CDR1 is MNHNS, CDR2 SASEGT, per germline. There are 15 residues in the CDR3. This CDR3 is CASTTGASGRYEQYF.

This chain uses TRBV2 with TRBJ1-4. This CDR3 contains 14 residues. CDR1 and CDR2 (germline): SNHLY, FYNNEI. The CDR3 spells CASRVDPSGEKLFF.

The chain is built from TRBV6-5 and TRBJ2-7; absent DNA, TCRdb's TRBD1 call cannot be checked. The CDR3 is 14 amino acids. The germline V gene encodes CDR1 MNHEY and CDR2 SVGAGI. The CDR3 sequence: CASSYGDRSYEQYF.

The V call is TRBV3-1, the J call TRBJ2-4. CDR1 is LGHDT, CDR2 YNNKEL, per germline (reference sequence). CDR3 length: 15 amino acids. The CDR3: CASSHVRLAKNIQYF.

The V and J genes are TRBV10-3 and TRBJ2-3; there is no DNA to check the TCRdb D call of TRBD2. Germline V gene data show CDR1 as ENHRY and CDR2 as SYGVKD. This CDR3 is 17 amino acids long. The CDR3 spells CAISEGKAGGSPDTQYF.

The chain combines TRBV19 with TRBJ1-1. Germline V gene sequence: CDR1 LNHDA, CDR2 SQIVND (reference sequence). The CDR3 covers 20 residues. CDR3 sequence: CASSIVFDVEHSYWNTEAFF.

The chain uses TRBV10-3 and TRBJ2-5. Germline assignment: CDR1 ENHRY and CDR2 SYGVKD. This CDR3 is built from 12 residues. CDR3 loop: CATSKFQETQYF.

This rearrangement joins TRBV2 to TRBJ2-5; absent DNA, TCRdb's TRBD1 call cannot be checked. Germline assignment: CDR1 SNHLY and CDR2 FYNNEI. The CDR3 is 15 amino acids. Here the CDR3 reads CASSKGQEGQGTQYF.

The chain joins TRBV7-9 to TRBJ2-1; TCRdb's assignment of TRBD2 cannot be checked, as there is no DNA. The germline gives CDR1 SEHNR, CDR2 FQNEAQ (reference sequence). CDR3 length: 12 amino acids. CDR3 sequence: CASSPAGRPEFF.

The rearrangement uses TRBV7-9 and TRBJ2-7; TCRdb returns TRBD1, unconfirmable since there is no DNA. The CDR3 sequence is 17 residues long. From germline, CDR1 is SEHNR and CDR2 FQNEAQ (reference sequence). CDR3: CASSLARSGQFSYEQYF.

V is TRBV18 and J is TRBJ1-1; TCRdb's D call of TRBD1 is untestable without DNA. The CDR3 length is 16 residues. Looked up from germline, CDR1 is KGHSH and CDR2 is LQKENI. This CDR3 is CASSPRLTGENTEAFF.

V gene TRBV29-1 combines with J gene TRBJ2-5. CDR1 and CDR2 (germline): SQVTM, ANQGSEA. The CDR3 runs 12 residues. CDR3 sequence: CSVEEGKETQYF. The full variable domain, in which reference TRBV29-1 and TRBJ2-5 provide the parts outside the CDR3, is SAVISQKPSRDICQRGTSLTIQCQVDSQVTMMFWYRQQPGQSLTLIATANQGSEATYESGFVIDKFPISRPNLTFSTLTVSNMSPEDSSIYLCSVEEGKETQYFGPGTRLLVL.

The rearrangement joins TRBV20-1 to TRBJ1-2; the D gene TCRdb calls, TRBD1, cannot be checked with no DNA. Germline CDR1 and CDR2: DFQATT and SNEGSKA (reference sequence). The CDR3 runs to 14 residues. The CDR3 sequence is CSATNPRGNYGYTF.

The rearrangement joins TRBV3-1 to TRBJ1-5; TCRdb names TRBD1, which stays unverified in the absence of DNA. There are 14 residues in the CDR3. Germline V gene data show CDR1 as LGHDT and CDR2 as YNNKEL (reference sequence). CDR3 sequence: CASSHRGANQPQHF.

The J gene is TRBJ2-5, the V gene TRBV7-9; as DNA is missing, the TRBD1 call by TCRdb cannot be tested. Germline loops: CDR1 SEHNR, CDR2 FQNEAQ (reference sequence). The CDR3 runs to 15 residues. The CDR3 loop is CASSLVRQAGGTQYF. Variable domain in full (rest from reference TRBV7-9 and TRBJ2-5): DTGVSQNPRHKITKRGQNVTFRCDPISEHNRLYWYRQTLGQGPEFLTYFQNEAQLEKSRLLSDRFSAERPKGSFSTLEIQRTEQGDSAMYLCASSLVRQAGGTQYFGPGTRLLVL.

The genes are TRBV5-1 and TRBJ2-6; TCRdb proposes TRBD1, but this gene call is untestable without DNA. The germline gives CDR1 SGHRS, CDR2 YFSETQ. The CDR3 runs to 15 residues. CDR3 protein: CASSATVSGANVLTF.